A selection of T cell receptor beta chains follows, all from one sample in a study of T cells in Graves' hyperthyroidism and ophthalmopathy. MiXCR, applied by TCRdb to the multiplex PCR reads, yields one record per CDR3 protein. The profile shows about half a million distinct CDR3 sequences, around 16% of them singletons. Sequences were obtained from blood. Source of these receptors: a woman aged 25 to 39 with Graves' ophthalmopathy. The CDR3 runs from the conserved cysteine through the conserved F or W. A D gene is named only where the DNA matches it firmly. Clone size is not always given. Where it is, it says once, few, many or a class for expanded clones.

cdr3_aa: CASSQDGAEAFF
cdr3_nt: TGTGCCAGCAGCCAAGACGGGGCTGAAGCTTTCTTT
v_call: TRBV3-1
clone_size: many
d_call: NA
cdr3_length: 12
j_call: TRBJ1-1

cdr3_aa: CASLREETQYF
cdr3_nt: TGTGCCAGCCTGAGGGAAGAGACCCAGTACTTC
v_call: TRBV6-2/TRBV6-3
clone_size: few
d_call: NA
cdr3_length: 11
j_call: TRBJ2-5

cdr3_aa: CAITGSGANVLTF
cdr3_nt: TGTGCCATCACGGGCTCTGGGGCCAACGTCCTGACTTTC
v_call: TRBV10-3
clone_size: NA
d_call: NA
cdr3_length: 13
j_call: TRBJ2-6

cdr3_aa: CASSFTNTEAFF
cdr3_nt: TGTGCCAGCAGCTTTACGAACACTGAAGCTTTCTTT
v_call: TRBV11-2
clone_size: many
d_call: NA
cdr3_length: 12
j_call: TRBJ1-1

cdr3_aa: CASSAFKIEQYF
cdr3_nt: TGTGCCAGCAGCGCCTTCAAAATCGAGCAGTACTTC
v_call: TRBV6-1
clone_size: many
d_call: NA
cdr3_length: 12
j_call: TRBJ2-7

cdr3_aa: CASSIGSGPNEQFF
cdr3_nt: TGCGCCAGCAGCATAGGTAGCGGACCTAATGAGCAGTTCTTC
v_call: TRBV4-3
clone_size: few
d_call: NA
cdr3_length: 14
j_call: TRBJ2-1

cdr3_aa: CASSPWTGRRDTQYF
cdr3_nt: TGTGCCAGCAGCCCATGGACAGGGCGAAGGGATACGCAGTATTTT
v_call: TRBV11-2
clone_size: NA
d_call: TRBD1
cdr3_length: 15
j_call: TRBJ2-3

cdr3_aa: CAIRRTGGKDTQYF
cdr3_nt: TGTGCCATCAGGCGGACAGGGGGGAAAGATACGCAGTATTTT
v_call: TRBV10-3
clone_size: few
d_call: TRBD1
cdr3_length: 14
j_call: TRBJ2-3

cdr3_aa: CASSSLGTGYGYTF
cdr3_nt: TGTGCCAGCAGTAGCCTCGGGACAGGATATGGCTACACCTTC
v_call: TRBV28
clone_size: many
d_call: TRBD1
cdr3_length: 14
j_call: TRBJ1-2

cdr3_aa: CATAGQGPDTQYF
cdr3_nt: TGTGCCACCGCAGGACAGGGCCCAGATACGCAGTATTTT
v_call: TRBV24-1
clone_size: NA
d_call: TRBD1
cdr3_length: 13
j_call: TRBJ2-3

cdr3_aa: CASSSGTGVSPLHF
cdr3_nt: TGTGCCAGCAGCTCCGGGACAGGGGTATCACCCCTCCACTTT
v_call: TRBV7-6
clone_size: few
d_call: TRBD1
cdr3_length: 14
j_call: TRBJ1-6

cdr3_aa: CASSEGAGELFF
cdr3_nt: TGTGCCAGCAGCGAGGGCGCCGGGGAGCTGTTTTTT
v_call: TRBV9
clone_size: NA
d_call: NA
cdr3_length: 12
j_call: TRBJ2-2

cdr3_aa: CSANGAQYF
cdr3_nt: TGCAGTGCTAACGGCGCGCAGTATTTT
v_call: TRBV20-1
clone_size: many
d_call: NA
cdr3_length: 9
j_call: TRBJ2-3

cdr3_aa: CASSQTGYTEAFF
cdr3_nt: TGCGCCAGCAGCCAAACAGGGTATACTGAAGCTTTCTTT
v_call: TRBV4-1
clone_size: many
d_call: NA
cdr3_length: 13
j_call: TRBJ1-1

cdr3_aa: CASSSGRFWNEQFF
cdr3_nt: TGTGCCAGCAGTAGCGGGAGGTTCTGGAATGAGCAGTTCTTC
v_call: TRBV2
clone_size: many
d_call: TRBD2
cdr3_length: 14
j_call: TRBJ2-1

cdr3_aa: CSASGRVYEQYF
cdr3_nt: TGCAGTGCTAGCGGGAGGGTCTACGAGCAGTACTTC
v_call: TRBV20-1
clone_size: NA
d_call: TRBD2
cdr3_length: 12
j_call: TRBJ2-7

cdr3_aa: CASRLAGGDEQFF
cdr3_nt: TGTGCCAGCAGACTAGCGGGAGGCGATGAGCAGTTCTTC
v_call: TRBV6-2/TRBV6-3
clone_size: many
d_call: TRBD2
cdr3_length: 13
j_call: TRBJ2-1

cdr3_aa: CASSQPIGPASGANVLTF
cdr3_nt: TGTGCCAGCAGCCAACCTATCGGGCCGGCCTCTGGGGCCAACGTCCTGACTTTC
v_call: TRBV14
clone_size: few
d_call: NA
cdr3_length: 18
j_call: TRBJ2-6

cdr3_aa: CASSLRTGGSYNEQFF
cdr3_nt: TGTGCCAGCAGCTTGAGGACAGGGGGTTCCTACAATGAGCAGTTCTTC
v_call: TRBV7-9
clone_size: many
d_call: TRBD1
cdr3_length: 16
j_call: TRBJ2-1

cdr3_aa: CVVTGEGDEQYF
cdr3_nt: TGCGTGGTGACAGGGGAGGGTGACGAGCAGTACTTC
v_call: TRBV29-1
clone_size: many
d_call: NA
cdr3_length: 12
j_call: TRBJ2-7

cdr3_aa: CASSQRTDGYTF
cdr3_nt: TGTGCCAGCAGCCAAAGGACAGATGGCTACACCTTC
v_call: TRBV3-1
clone_size: many
d_call: NA
cdr3_length: 12
j_call: TRBJ1-2

cdr3_aa: CAIWDAPYEQYF
cdr3_nt: TGTGCCATCTGGGACGCCCCATACGAGCAGTACTTC
v_call: TRBV6-2/TRBV6-3
clone_size: few
d_call: NA
cdr3_length: 12
j_call: TRBJ2-7

cdr3_aa: CASSVFGVRFSGELFF
cdr3_nt: TGTGCCAGCAGCGTATTCGGGGTGAGGTTTTCCGGGGAGCTGTTTTTT
v_call: TRBV9
clone_size: few
d_call: NA
cdr3_length: 16
j_call: TRBJ2-2

cdr3_aa: CASSVLQGSVSSEQYF
cdr3_nt: TGTGCCAGCAGCGTCTTACAGGGTTCTGTCTCGAGCGAGCAGTACTTC
v_call: TRBV28
clone_size: many
d_call: NA
cdr3_length: 16
j_call: TRBJ2-7

cdr3_aa: CASSRLAGTTQSAGELFF
cdr3_nt: TGTGCCAGCAGTAGACTAGCGGGAACAACCCAATCGGCCGGGGAGCTGTTTTTT
v_call: TRBV12-3/TRBV12-4
clone_size: NA
d_call: TRBD2
cdr3_length: 18
j_call: TRBJ2-2

cdr3_aa: CASSAVGSGTGELFF
cdr3_nt: TGTGCCAGCAGCGCGGTGGGTAGCGGGACCGGGGAGCTGTTTTTT
v_call: TRBV3-1
clone_size: many
d_call: TRBD2
cdr3_length: 15
j_call: TRBJ2-2

cdr3_aa: CASSPAIEANRNTIYF
cdr3_nt: TGTGCCAGCAGCCCCGCGATAGAAGCCAACCGAAACACCATATATTTT
v_call: TRBV12-3/TRBV12-4
clone_size: few
d_call: NA
cdr3_length: 16
j_call: TRBJ1-3